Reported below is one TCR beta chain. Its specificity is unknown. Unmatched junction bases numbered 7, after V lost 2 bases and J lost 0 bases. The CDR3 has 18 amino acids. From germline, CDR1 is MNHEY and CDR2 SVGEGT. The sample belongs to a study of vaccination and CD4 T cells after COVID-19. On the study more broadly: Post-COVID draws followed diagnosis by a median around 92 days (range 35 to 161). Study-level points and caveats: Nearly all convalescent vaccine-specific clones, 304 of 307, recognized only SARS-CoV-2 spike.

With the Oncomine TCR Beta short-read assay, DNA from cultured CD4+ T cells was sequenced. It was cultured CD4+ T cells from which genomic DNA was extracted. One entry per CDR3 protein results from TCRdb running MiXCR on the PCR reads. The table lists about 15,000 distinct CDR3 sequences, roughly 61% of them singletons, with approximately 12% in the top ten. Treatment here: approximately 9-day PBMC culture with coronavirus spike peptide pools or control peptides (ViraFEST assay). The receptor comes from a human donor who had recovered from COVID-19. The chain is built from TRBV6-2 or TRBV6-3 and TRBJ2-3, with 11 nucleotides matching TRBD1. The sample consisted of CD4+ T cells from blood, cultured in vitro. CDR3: CASSYDPGQGVSTDTQYF. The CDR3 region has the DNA TGTGCCAGCAGTTACGATCCGGGACAGGGGGTGAGCACAGATACGCAGTATTTT.